The clone carrying this T cell receptor (beta chain) was observed at least ten times. A single record per CDR3 protein comes from TCRdb applying MiXCR to the reads. This table holds about 300,000 distinct CDR3 sequences, about 9.1% found once. This specimen comes from a study of T cell repertoires in cytomegalovirus infection. This sequence was found in a human donor in good health (CMV status not recorded). Some clones in this sample may be carry-over from other donors' samples. The sample taken for sequencing was PBMCs.

The CDR3 nucleotides are TGTGCCAGCAGCTTTGCCGCCGGAGGGGAAAAACTGTTTTTT. Its protein is CASSFAAGGEKLFF. The V and J genes are TRBV7-9 and TRBJ1-4; D not resolved. Germline CDR1 and CDR2: SEHNR and FQNEAQ (reference sequence). V lost 3 bases, J lost 8 bases, and 13 bases lay in between. The CDR3 runs 14 residues.